The 24 T cell receptor beta chains below all came from one sample that was sequenced in a study of PD-L1 blockade in urothelial cancer (dated by TCRdb to the late 2010s). Library prep was done by the immunoSEQ multiplex PCR assay. TCRdb provides this immuneACCESS table in a form limited to in-frame rearrangements. Some clones are lacking; in checked studies, under half of them reflect an unresolved V gene, and why the rest are absent is not known. This sample comprises some 22,000 clones, 90% of them detected only once. Of the sample, roughly 15% falls within the top ten clones. Sequenced here: PBMCs, sampled around atezolizumab (anti-PD-L1) treatment. Receptor source: a woman aged 55 to 70 with urothelial cancer.

This clone was counted once. This chain joins TRBV9 and TRBJ1-4; the D gene is possibly TRBD1 (5 bases). V lost 2 bases and J lost 0, with 5 bases in between. CDR1 is SGDLS, CDR2 YYNGEE, per germline. CDR3 length equals 14 residues. CDR3 DNA sequence: TGTGCCAGCAGCGTCAGGGCAACTAATGAAAAACTGTTTTTT. Residues: CASSVRATNEKLFF.

The chain carries TRBV5-1 and TRBJ1-4; D is unresolved. CDR3 length equals 14 residues. Germline CDR1 is SGHRS and CDR2 is YFSETQ. Trimming stripped 4 bases from V and 0 bases from J, with 7 bases between. The CDR3 loop reads CASSDLTTNEKLFF. The CDR3 DNA reads TGCGCCAGCAGCGACTTAACAACTAATGAAAAACTGTTTTTT. Drawing the rest from reference TRBV5-1 and TRBJ1-4, the complete variable domain is KAGVTQTPRYLIKTRGQQVTLSCSPISGHRSVSWYQQTPGQGLQFLFEYFSETQRNKGNFPGRFSGRQFSNSRSEMNVSTLELGDSALYLCASSDLTTNEKLFFGSGTQLSVL.

The rearrangement uses TRBV28 and TRBJ1-5; unclear D gene. The CDR3 spans 16 residues. Trimming took 2 bases from V and 1 from J, leaving 12 bases between them. The germline CDR1 and CDR2 sequences are MDHEN and SYDVKM. CDR3 sequence: CASSLRLFGSNQPQHF. DNA for the CDR3: TGTGCCAGCAGTTTACGACTTTTTGGCAGCAATCAGCCCCAGCATTTT.

This clone was counted only a few times. This chain connects TRBV27 to TRBJ2-7, with 11 bases aligning to TRBD2. CDR3 length: 14 amino acids. Per germline, CDR1 MNHEY and CDR2 SMNVEV (reference sequence). The trim removed 5 bases at V and 3 bases at J, leaving 3 bases unmatched. The CDR3 loop is CASSAGTSGYEQYF. Here the CDR3 DNA reads TGTGCCAGCAGTGCCGGGACTAGCGGCTACGAGCAGTACTTC.

CDR3 sequence (DNA): TGTGCCAGTAGTACGGGGACACCGAACACCGGGGAGCTGTTTTTT. Translating gives CASSTGTPNTGELFF. This sequence joins TRBV19 and TRBJ2-2, with D possibly TRBD1 on 6 matching bases. The germline V and J ends were trimmed by 4 bases and 0 bases, with 9 bases remaining between them. CDR1 is LNHDA, CDR2 SQIVND, per germline (reference sequence). The CDR3 totals 15 residues.

This clone turned up a few times. The rearrangement links TRBV28 to TRBJ2-1, with 8 bases that match TRBD2. CDR3 length: 19 amino acids. With V trimmed by 3 bases and J by 8 bases, 21 bases remained unmatched. CDR1 and CDR2 (germline): MDHEN, SYDVKM. For the CDR3, the DNA is TGTGCCAGCAGTTTTTTGGGGGGGGCGCCCCGAGCGGGAGTAGATGAGCAGTTCTTC. It yields the protein CASSFLGGAPRAGVDEQFF.

This sequence joins TRBV27 and TRBJ2-1; 14 bases map to TRBD2. CDR1 is MNHEY and CDR2 is SMNVEV in the germline V gene (reference sequence). V was clipped by 5 bases and J by 8 bases; unmatched bases: 8. The CDR3 has 16 amino acids. The CDR3 is CASSLPGLAGDYEQFF. The CDR3 DNA follows: TGTGCCAGCAGTCTACCGGGACTAGCGGGAGATTATGAGCAGTTCTTC.

As to this clone: One junction end does not reproduce the germline sequence, and a read error may be involved. The CDR3 is CASSSDRQETQYF. The CDR3 DNA reads TGTGCTAGCAGCTCCGACAGACAAGAGACCCAGTACTTC. The chain is built from TRBV7-7 and TRBJ2-5, with D perhaps matching TRBD1 (5 bases). This CDR3 contains 13 residues. CDR1 is SSHAT, CDR2 FNYEAQ, per germline (reference sequence).

This rearrangement joins TRBV4-1 to TRBJ2-7; 10 bases match TRBD2. CDR1 is MGHRA, CDR2 YSYEKL, per germline. V was pared by 4 bases and J by 4 bases, with 10 bases of the junction left unmatched. This CDR3 is 16 amino acids long. CDR3: CASSRGLAGEGYEQYF. CDR3 nucleotides: TGCGCCAGCAGCCGAGGGCTAGCGGGAGAGGGTTACGAGCAGTACTTC.

This chain links TRBV27 with TRBJ2-5; no clear D gene. Germline assignment: CDR1 MNHEY and CDR2 SMNVEV (reference sequence). Deletions cut 3 bases from V and 2 bases from J, with 13 bases between. This CDR3 contains 15 residues. The CDR3: CASSFDGSSQETQYF. In DNA, the CDR3 is TGTGCCAGCAGTTTCGACGGGTCCTCACAAGAGACCCAGTACTTC.

This clone was seen a few times. The CDR3 sequence: CASRPSSGSYNEQFF. CDR3 nucleotides: TGTGCCAGTAGGCCGTCTAGCGGCTCCTACAATGAGCAGTTCTTC. The rearrangement links TRBV19 to TRBJ2-1; 7 positions match TRBD2. Germline loops: CDR1 LNHDA, CDR2 SQIVND (reference sequence). CDR3 length equals 15 residues. The V segment lost 6 bases and the J segment 0 bases; nucleotides outside the gene matches: 5.

The chain couples TRBV5-1 to TRBJ2-2, with TRBD1 as a possible D gene (6 bases). The CDR3 sequence is 15 residues long. CDR1 SGHRS and CDR2 YFSETQ come from the germline V gene. V lost 1 base and J 4 bases, leaving 11 bases between the germline ends. CDR3 nucleotide sequence: TGCGCCAGCAGCTTGACAGGGTCCGCCACCGGGGAGCTGTTTTTT. It specifies CASSLTGSATGELFF.

The V call is TRBV5-1, the J call TRBJ2-3, with 9 bases that match TRBD1. The V segment lost 0 bases and the J segment 1 base; nucleotides outside the gene matches: 0. Germline CDR1 is SGHRS and CDR2 is YFSETQ. This CDR3 spans 15 amino acids. CDR3 loop: CASSLDRGRTDTQYF. The CDR3, as DNA: TGCGCCAGCAGCTTGGACAGGGGGCGCACAGATACGCAGTATTTT.

This clone was observed a single time. The chain joins TRBV29-1 to TRBJ1-1; D gene ambiguous. The CDR3 loop spans 13 amino acids. V gave up 4 bases and J gave up 1 base, with 10 bases separating them. The germline gives CDR1 SQVTM, CDR2 ANQGSEA. CDR3 amino acids: CSVGSHPNTEAFF. Written as DNA, the CDR3 is TGCAGCGTTGGCTCACACCCGAACACTGAAGCTTTCTTT.

J is TRBJ1-3 and V is TRBV5-4; D is unresolved. Germline V gene sequence: CDR1 SGHNT, CDR2 YYREEE (reference sequence). The CDR3 covers 13 residues. V dropped 7 bases and J dropped 3 bases, with 11 bases sitting between them. The CDR3 is CASGPPSGNTIYF. The CDR3 region has the DNA TGTGCCAGCGGCCCTCCAAGTGGAAACACCATATATTTT.

J is TRBJ2-7 and V is TRBV2; 8 nucleotides agree with TRBD1. V was clipped by 11 bases and J by 1 base; unmatched bases: 4. The CDR3 has 12 amino acids. Germline-derived CDR1 and CDR2 are SNHLY and FYNNEI. CDR3 amino acids: CASRQGSYEQYF. CDR3 coding DNA: TGTGCCTCTCGACAGGGGTCCTACGAGCAGTACTTC.

V usage is TRBV27 and J usage is TRBJ1-1; 8 nucleotides line up with TRBD1. J was trimmed by 3 bases and V by 2 bases; bases with no gene match: 5. Per germline, CDR1 MNHEY and CDR2 SMNVEV (reference sequence). The CDR3 is 15 amino acids. CDR3 nucleotides: TGTGCCAGCAGTTTACACCCAGGGGGCGACACTGAAGCTTTCTTT. Encoded protein: CASSLHPGGDTEAFF.

The CDR3: CASSPGTGQVREQYF. CDR3 bases: TGTGCCAGCTCACCAGGGACAGGGCAGGTGCGGGAGCAGTACTTC. The V call is TRBV18, the J call TRBJ2-7, with 9 bases that match TRBD1. This CDR3 has 15 amino acids. CDR1 and CDR2 from the germline V gene are KGHSH and LQKENI. Germline trimming cut 2 bases from V and 7 bases from J; bases unmatched to any gene: 9.

The chain joins TRBV5-1 to TRBJ1-1; no reliable D call. V shed 4 bases and J shed 5 bases, with 15 bases lying between them. Germline loops: CDR1 SGHRS, CDR2 YFSETQ. The CDR3 loop spans 14 amino acids. The CDR3, as DNA: TGCGCCAGCAGCGGCCCGGCGGAGCGGACTGAAGCTTTCTTT. This codes for CASSGPAERTEAFF. Supplemented by reference TRBV5-1 and TRBJ1-1, the full variable domain reads KAGVTQTPRYLIKTRGQQVTLSCSPISGHRSVSWYQQTPGQGLQFLFEYFSETQRNKGNFPGRFSGRQFSNSRSEMNVSTLELGDSALYLCASSGPAERTEAFFGQGTRLTVV.

The chain uses TRBV5-6 and TRBJ1-5; 7 bases match TRBD1. Unmatched junction bases numbered 7, after V lost 1 base and J lost 3 bases. Looked up from germline, CDR1 is SGHDT and CDR2 is YYEEEE. The CDR3 is made up of 16 amino acids. The CDR3 region has the DNA TGTGCCAGCAGCTTGTGGGGACAGCCATCCAATCAGCCCCAGCATTTT. This encodes CASSLWGQPSNQPQHF.

The chain employs TRBV28 and TRBJ1-5; D ambiguous. The CDR3 loop spans 15 amino acids. Germline loops: CDR1 MDHEN, CDR2 SYDVKM. V was trimmed by 5 bases and J by 5 bases, leaving 16 bases between them. In DNA, the CDR3 is TGTGCCAGCAGTCCCCCGGGAGGGTCGCATCAGCCCCAGCATTTT. Translation: CASSPPGGSHQPQHF.

J is TRBJ1-1 and V is TRBV4-3; no definite D call. CDR1 is LGHNA and CDR2 is YSLEER in the germline V gene. V lost 4 bases, J lost 1 base, and 13 bases lay in between. The CDR3 runs 15 residues. CDR3 loop: CASSRAWAGNTEAFF. CDR3 in DNA: TGCGCCAGCAGCCGCGCCTGGGCAGGGAACACTGAAGCTTTCTTT.

The genes are TRBV7-2 and TRBJ2-3; 7 nucleotides match TRBD2. Trimming at V came to 3 bases and at J to 0 bases, leaving 0 bases not matched to a gene. The CDR3 is 14 amino acids. Germline V CDR1 and CDR2: SGHTA, FQGNSA. CDR3 sequence: CASSFSGSTDTQYF. The CDR3 nucleotides read TGTGCCAGCAGCTTTAGCGGGAGCACAGATACGCAGTATTTT.

V usage is TRBV6-5 and J usage is TRBJ2-4, with D possibly matching TRBD1 (5 bases). This CDR3 spans 16 amino acids. From germline, CDR1 is MNHEY and CDR2 SVGAGI. V lost 2 bases and J 9 bases, leaving 20 bases between the germline ends. This CDR3 reads CASSYQSRQGRAIQYF. Here the CDR3 DNA reads TGTGCCAGCAGTTACCAGTCGCGGCAGGGTAGGGCCATTCAGTACTTC.